This T cell receptor beta chain stems from a study of response to subunit inactivated influenza vaccine (dated by TCRdb to between 2018 and 2020). Concerning the study at large: The study used deep quantitative T cell receptor repertoire profiling to track responses to a trivalent subunit inactivated influenza vaccine.

Library prep was done by RT-PCR. The sequencer was an Illumina HiSeq 2500. Clones were called with MiXCR by TCRdb after fastp trimmed the public reads at Q25, and only in-frame beta chains were retained. A single entry per CDR3 protein holds the most common genes and DNA from its merged rows. The sample contains about 650,000 distinct CDR3 sequences, 12% to 15% of them found a single time. The top ten hold 7.6% of the sample. This clonotype occurred a few times. Its target antigen remains unknown. Within one base of it there is no much larger clone, and no base qualities were kept. V is pruned by 1 base and J by 5 bases, leaving 8 bases of the junction without a gene match. The CDR3, from cysteine to phenylalanine, totals 16 residues. CDR3 DNA is the only sequence kept; it has 48 bases, read in frame from the first base. Per the germline V gene (reference sequence), SEHNR is the CDR1 and FQNEAQ is the CDR2.

General study outcomes and caveats: The authors suggested that each seasonal influenza vaccination may recruit only a limited number of new T cells.

This clonotype was sampled from a man aged 50 or older who received an inactivated influenza vaccine. Donor details come from another sample of the same person, matched by shared clones. The chain uses TRBV7-9 and TRBJ2-4; 7 bases in the middle match TRBD2. The sample was PBMCs from blood, taken 14 to 15 days before vaccination. At the DNA level, the sequence is TGTGCCAGCAGCTTAGGGGCTAGCGGACTCCAAAACATTCAGTACTTC. Translated, it reads CASSLGASGLQNIQYF.